The 23 T cell receptor beta chains listed next were all sequenced from one sample in a study of blood T cell repertoires in COVID-19. Method: immunoSEQ multiplex PCR; TCRdb's copy keeps in-frame clones and lacks some. The sample contains 65,000 to 90,000 clones, more than 75% of which appear only once. The source material was peripheral blood. All receptors come from a woman in her late teens or twenties with acute or convalescent COVID-19.

The chain's CDR3 is CASSMTRYRSQGIGELFF. As DNA, the CDR3 is TGTGCCAGTAGTATGACTCGATACAGGAGCCAGGGCATCGGGGAGCTGTTTTTT. The V and J genes are TRBV19 and TRBJ2-2; TRBD1 is a possible D gene (5 bases). The germline gives CDR1 LNHDA, CDR2 SQIVND (reference sequence). Trimming removed 3 bases from V and 7 bases from J, with 24 bases in between. The CDR3 extends over 18 amino acids.

The rearrangement uses TRBV4-3 and TRBJ1-4; D is unresolved. V was clipped by 4 bases and J by 5 bases, with 11 bases between them. Per the germline V gene, CDR1 is LGHNA and CDR2 is YSLEER. This CDR3 is built from 14 residues. CDR3 region: CASSREQRNEKLFF. The CDR3 bases are TGCGCCAGCAGCCGAGAACAGAGAAATGAAAAACTGTTTTTT.

This chain joins TRBV6-6 and TRBJ1-2; 7 positions agree with TRBD1. The J segment lost 3 bases and the V segment lost 2 bases, leaving 6 bases of the junction unmatched. The CDR3 covers 15 residues. Germline V CDR1 and CDR2: MNHNY, SVGAGI (reference sequence). The CDR3 bases are TGTGCCAGCAGTTACGCGACAGGGATTCACTATGGCTACACCTTC. This codes for CASSYATGIHYGYTF.

The rearrangement joins TRBV6-2 or TRBV6-3 to TRBJ1-1; possibly TRBD1 for D (5 bases). Germline CDR1 MNHEY, CDR2 SVGEGT. The CDR3 has 14 amino acids. V lost 5 bases and J lost 2, with 12 bases in between. The CDR3 DNA reads as TGTGCCAGCAGTACAGGACCGCCAAACACTGAAGCTTTCTTT. Amino acid sequence: CASSTGPPNTEAFF.

The rearrangement joins TRBV5-5 to TRBJ1-2; 7 positions match TRBD1. The junction had 2 bases not matched to a gene; V was cut back by 2 bases and J by 7 bases. Germline CDR1 is SGHKS and CDR2 is YYEKEE (reference sequence). The CDR3 is 12 residues long. For the CDR3, the DNA is TGTGCCAGCAGCTTTACAGGGGTTGGCTACACCTTC. It specifies CASSFTGVGYTF.

The CDR3 DNA is TGTGCCACCAGCAGAGATACAGGGAGGGACACCGGGGAGCTGTTTTTT. This encodes CATSRDTGRDTGELFF. V usage is TRBV15 and J usage is TRBJ2-2; weak D call: TRBD2 (7 bases). The CDR3 has 16 amino acids. Germline V gene lookup returns CDR1 LNHNV and CDR2 YYDKDF (reference sequence). V was shortened by 0 bases and J by 3 bases, with 11 bases between the two germline ends.

The chain links TRBV2 to TRBJ1-2; 7 bases align to TRBD1. CDR1 SNHLY and CDR2 FYNNEI come from the germline V gene. The junction had 8 bases not matched to a gene; V was cut back by 8 bases and J by 2 bases. CDR3 length: 14 amino acids. CDR3 nucleotides: TGTGCCAGCCGCCAGGGGGACTTAAACTATGGCTACACCTTC. This translates into CASRQGDLNYGYTF.

The CDR3 reads CASSHSQGSMNSPLHF. CDR3 nucleotide sequence: TGTGCCAGCTCACATTCGCAGGGATCGATGAATTCACCCCTCCACTTT. The J gene is TRBJ1-6, the V gene TRBV18, with D possibly matching TRBD1 (5 bases). From germline, CDR1 is KGHSH and CDR2 LQKENI. This CDR3 region has 16 residues. The germline V and J ends were trimmed by 4 bases and 7 bases, with 17 bases remaining between them. Full variable domain (missing parts from reference TRBV18 and TRBJ1-6): NAGVMQNPRHLVRRRGQEARLRCSPMKGHSHVYWYRQLPEEGLKFMVYLQKENIIDESGMPKERFSAEFPKEGPSILRIQQVVRGDSAAYFCASSHSQGSMNSPLHFGNGTRLTVT.

The chain couples TRBV28 to TRBJ2-3; perhaps TRBD1 as D (6 bases). The CDR3 contains 13 residues. Germline V gives CDR1 MDHEN, CDR2 SYDVKM. The V and J ends lost 8 bases and 2 bases respectively, with 11 bases between them. For the CDR3, the DNA is TGTGCCAGCGGGACACCAAACACAGATACGCAGTATTTT. Translated, it gives CASGTPNTDTQYF.

This chain links TRBV18 with TRBJ2-7, with D maybe TRBD1 (6 bases). In germline, CDR1 is KGHSH, CDR2 LQKENI. The CDR3 has 14 amino acids. Trimming took 2 bases from V and 2 from J, leaving 10 bases between them. This CDR3 reads CASSPNRETYEQYF. In DNA, the CDR3 is TGTGCCAGCTCACCAAACAGGGAAACCTACGAGCAGTACTTC.

The chain employs TRBV20-1 and TRBJ1-2; D might be TRBD1 (5 bases). V gave up 3 bases and J gave up 6 bases, with 8 bases separating them. Germline V gene lookup returns CDR1 DFQATT and CDR2 SNEGSKA (reference sequence). The CDR3 loop spans 11 amino acids. The CDR3 nucleotides are TGCAGTGCTAGCCGGGGGAATGGCTACACCTTC. Protein product: CSASRGNGYTF.

A single count supports this clone. V is TRBV5-6 and J is TRBJ2-4; TRBD2 might be the D (5 bases). This CDR3 comprises 16 residues. Germline V CDR1 and CDR2: SGHDT, YYEEEE. Trimming removed 1 base from V and 5 bases from J, with 16 bases in between. The CDR3 reads CASSLSGSRAENIQYF. Written as DNA, the CDR3 is TGTGCCAGCAGCTTGAGCGGATCTAGGGCCGAAAACATTCAGTACTTC.

This clone came up once. This sequence joins TRBV7-8 and TRBJ2-3, with a tentative D call TRBD1 (5 bases). The CDR3 has 15 amino acids. The germline V gene encodes CDR1 SGHVS and CDR2 FQNEAQ. V gave up 1 base and J gave up 4 bases, with 12 bases separating them. The CDR3 loop is CASSLVGKTADTQYF. The CDR3 coding sequence is TGTGCCAGCAGCTTAGTGGGGAAGACAGCAGATACGCAGTATTTT.

The chain couples TRBV28 to TRBJ2-2, with 9 bases matching TRBD1. Germline CDR1 and CDR2: MDHEN and SYDVKM. The CDR3 sequence is 16 residues long. Trimming took 3 bases from V and 3 from J; bases not matched to a gene: 5. This CDR3 reads CASSFQTGGDTGELFF. In nucleotides, the CDR3 is TGTGCCAGCAGTTTCCAGACAGGGGGGGACACCGGGGAGCTGTTTTTT.

This sequence joins TRBV4-3 and TRBJ2-1; no firm D call. CDR1 LGHNA and CDR2 YSLEER come from the germline V gene. Trimming removed 4 bases from V and 0 bases from J, with 10 bases in between. CDR3 length: 15 residues. As DNA, the CDR3 is TGCGCCAGCAGCCCTCTGGTCGGCTCCTACAATGAGCAGTTCTTC. It translates to CASSPLVGSYNEQFF.

The chain couples TRBV6-6 to TRBJ1-6, with D possibly matching TRBD1 (6 bases). Germline V gene lookup returns CDR1 MNHNY and CDR2 SVGAGI (reference sequence). The ends were cut back, 2 bases at V and 7 bases at J, with 12 bases in the middle. The CDR3 extends over 15 amino acids. CDR3 nucleotide sequence: TGTGCCAGCAGTTACCGCCAGGGGAGCAATTCACCCCTCCACTTT. Translation: CASSYRQGSNSPLHF.

This rearrangement joins TRBV3-1 (or the pseudogene TRBV3-2) to TRBJ1-2; TRBD1 agrees at 7 bases. Germline V gives CDR1 LGHDT, CDR2 YNNKEL (reference sequence). The CDR3 has 14 amino acids. V lost 0 bases, J lost 4 bases, and 2 bases stayed unmatched. DNA for the CDR3: TGTGCCAGCAGCCAAGAAGGGGGCGGCTATGGCTACACCTTC. This sequence encodes CASSQEGGGYGYTF.

The J gene is TRBJ1-4, the V gene TRBV19; D uncertain. This CDR3 has 13 amino acids. The V gene lost 6 bases and the J gene lost 6 bases, with 11 bases spanning the gap. The V gene's germline CDR1 is LNHDA and CDR2 SQIVND (reference sequence). The CDR3 loop reads CASRAVGDEKLFF. CDR3 DNA sequence: TGTGCCAGTAGGGCAGTTGGAGATGAAAAACTGTTTTTT.

The rearrangement links TRBV7-2 to TRBJ1-1, with a tentative D call TRBD1 (6 bases). Germline CDR1 reads SGHTA; CDR2 reads FQGNSA. The CDR3 contains 13 residues. Trimming took 3 bases from V and 7 from J, leaving 12 bases between them. CDR3 nucleotides: TGTGCCAGCAGCTTGGGTCAGGGGAATGAAGCTTTCTTT. Amino acids: CASSLGQGNEAFF.

The rearrangement uses TRBV27 and TRBJ1-4; D perhaps matches TRBD1 (5 bases). The CDR3 sequence is 14 residues long. Germline CDR1 MNHEY, CDR2 SMNVEV (reference sequence). V dropped 3 bases and J dropped 5 bases, with 10 bases sitting between them. CDR3 sequence: CASSFSRANEKLFF. The CDR3 DNA reads as TGTGCCAGCAGTTTTAGCAGGGCCAATGAAAAACTGTTTTTT. The full variable domain, its missing parts supplied by reference TRBV27 and TRBJ1-4, is EAQVTQNPRYLITVTGKKLTVTCSQNMNHEYMSWYRQDPGLGLRQIYYSMNVEVTDKGDVPEGYKVSRKEKRNFPLILESPSPNQTSLYFCASSFSRANEKLFFGSGTQLSVL.

The V gene is TRBV3-1 (or the pseudogene TRBV3-2), the J gene TRBJ2-5, with 11 bases aligning to TRBD2. CDR3 length equals 23 residues. Germline trimming cut 1 base from V and 5 bases from J; bases unmatched to any gene: 27. Per the germline V gene, CDR1 is LGHDT and CDR2 is YNNKEL (reference sequence). This chain's CDR3 is CASSQVGVASSGGSSIGWETQYF. CDR3 DNA: TGTGCCAGCAGCCAAGTCGGCGTCGCGTCTAGCGGGGGGTCGAGCATTGGGTGGGAGACCCAGTACTTC.

The chain employs TRBV29-1 and TRBJ2-5; D is ambiguous. Germline V gene sequence: CDR1 SQVTM, CDR2 ANQGSEA. Trimming left V 1 base short and J 4 bases short, with 7 bases between. The CDR3 is 12 amino acids. The CDR3 nucleotides are TGCAGCGTTGAAGTGGTGGCAGAGACCCAGTACTTC. It codes for CSVEVVAETQYF. Combining the CDR3 with reference TRBV29-1 and TRBJ2-5 gives the whole variable domain SAVISQKPSRDICQRGTSLTIQCQVDSQVTMMFWYRQQPGQSLTLIATANQGSEATYESGFVIDKFPISRPNLTFSTLTVSNMSPEDSSIYLCSVEVVAETQYFGPGTRLLVL.

The CDR3 sequence is CASSKLGGGNTIYF. The CDR3 coding sequence is TGTGCCAGCAGCAAGCTAGGGGGAGGAAACACCATATATTTT. The V gene is TRBV6-6, the J gene TRBJ1-3, with a tentative D call TRBD1 (6 bases). Germline V gives CDR1 MNHNY, CDR2 SVGAGI (reference sequence). The CDR3 consists of 14 residues. V lost 6 bases, J lost 4 bases, and 13 bases lay in between.